Listed below are T cell receptor beta chains from one sample, sequenced in a study of post-analysis software for immune sequencing data. One entry per CDR3 protein results from TCRdb running MiXCR on the PCR reads. The sample contains about 170,000 distinct CDR3 sequences, roughly 30% of which appear only once. Sample: blood. Receptor source: a girl aged 5 to 17 with multiple sclerosis. Both conserved end residues are part of each CDR3. A D gene is named only where the DNA matches it firmly. Clone size is stated in some rows and not others, as once, few, many or a class when expanded.

j_gene,d_gene,abundance,v_gene,CDR3nt,CDR3aa
TRBJ1-2,-,many,TRBV7-4,TGTGCCAGCAGCTTAAGGACAGTGGAGAGTGGCTACACCTTC,CASSLRTVESGYTF
TRBJ2-7,-,many,TRBV9,TGTGCCAGCAGCGGACCTTCGGGGAGAGACGAGCAGTACTTC,CASSGPSGRDEQYF
TRBJ1-2,-,-,TRBV3-1,TGTGCCAGCAGCCCCCGAGGGGGCTATGGCTACACCTTC,CASSPRGGYGYTF
TRBJ1-6,-,few,TRBV4-2,TGTGCCAGCAGCCAAGGGGGAGCAGATAATTCACCCCTCCACTTT,CASSQGGADNSPLHF
TRBJ2-7,-,many,TRBV5-1,TGCGCCAGCAGCTTGGGGCAGGGCTTTACTTACGAGCAGTACTTC,CASSLGQGFTYEQYF
TRBJ2-1,-,few,TRBV18,TGTGCCAGCTCACCCTCAGCAGGGACATCCTACAATGAGCAGTTCTTC,CASSPSAGTSYNEQFF
TRBJ2-1,TRBD2,-,TRBV27,TGTGCCAGCAGTTTGTTCACTAGCGGGCGCTACAATGAGCAGTTCTTC,CASSLFTSGRYNEQFF
TRBJ2-3,TRBD2,-,TRBV20-1,TGCAGTGCTAGAGAGCTGACCGGGACTAGTTACACAGATACGCAGTATTTT,CSARELTGTSYTDTQYF
TRBJ2-6,TRBD2,many,TRBV10-3,TGTGCCATCAGTGAGTCAGCGGGAGATGGGGCCAACGTCCTGACTTTC,CAISESAGDGANVLTF
TRBJ2-1,TRBD2,once,TRBV6-1,TGTGCCAGCAGTGCAAGGAGAACTAGCGGAGGAGATAGGGTAAAAAATGAGCAGTTCTTC,CASSARRTSGGDRVKNEQFF
TRBJ2-7,-,-,TRBV12-3/TRBV12-4,TGTGCCAGCAGTTTTGGACATACCTACGAGCAGTACTTC,CASSFGHTYEQYF
TRBJ2-2,-,-,TRBV7-2,TGTGCCAGCAGCGCACCCGCGGTCCGGGAGCTGTTTTTT,CASSAPAVRELFF
TRBJ2-4,-,-,TRBV24-1,TGTGCCACCAGTGATTTGATGGGGCGAGAGCAGTACTTC,CATSDLMGREQYF
TRBJ1-2,TRBD1,-,TRBV7-9,TGTGCCAGCAGCGTCGGGACAGACTATGGCTACACCTTC,CASSVGTDYGYTF
TRBJ2-7,-,many,TRBV7-8,TGTGCCAGCAGCCCGACTGAGGCCGAGCAGTACTTC,CASSPTEAEQYF
TRBJ2-5,-,-,TRBV30,TGTGCCTGGAGTCCGGGACAAGGGAGGGAGACCCAGTACTTC,CAWSPGQGRETQYF
TRBJ2-5,TRBD1,few,TRBV7-9,TGTGCCAGCAGCGGAGGGACAGGGGGGCAGGAGACCCAGTACTTC,CASSGGTGGQETQYF
TRBJ2-7,-,many,TRBV27,TGTGCCAGCAAACGGGACTCCGACTACGAGCAGTACTTC,CASKRDSDYEQYF
TRBJ1-1,-,few,TRBV29-1,TGCAGCGTTGAAGATGAGGGCAGGGCCACTGAAGCTTTCTTT,CSVEDEGRATEAFF
TRBJ1-2,TRBD1,few,TRBV20-1,TGCAGTGCTATAGTCGGGACAGAAAAGGGCTACACCTTC,CSAIVGTEKGYTF
TRBJ2-4,-,-,TRBV28,TGTGCCAGCAGTCCAGGAAACCAGGTAGCCAAAAACATTCAGTACTTC,CASSPGNQVAKNIQYF
TRBJ2-5,-,many,TRBV5-1,TGCGCCAGCAGCTTGGAAGAGATTTTCAAAGAGACCCAGTACTTC,CASSLEEIFKETQYF
TRBJ2-1,-,few,TRBV12-3/TRBV12-4,TGTGCCAGCAGTTTAGAAAGGGCCGTAAACAATGAGCAGTTCTTC,CASSLERAVNNEQFF
TRBJ1-5,-,few,TRBV5-1,TGCGCCAGCAGCTCCGACGGTCGGTCTGGGGAGCCCCAGCATTTT,CASSSDGRSGEPQHF
TRBJ2-7,TRBD1,many,TRBV9,TGTGCCAGCAGCGTAGGGGGACAGGGATACGAGCAGTACTTC,CASSVGGQGYEQYF
TRBJ1-2,-,-,TRBV5-1,TGCGCCAGCAGCTTGGACGGAGGTTCAGGTGGCTACGCCTTC,CASSLDGGSGGYAF
TRBJ1-5,TRBD1,few,TRBV5-1,TGCGCCAGCAGCTCGAGATTACAGGGGGCGGAAAGTCAGCCCCAGCATTTT,CASSSRLQGAESQPQHF
TRBJ2-7,TRBD2,few,TRBV11-2,TGTGCCAGCAGCTCTTCTAGCGGGAGCTACGAGCAGTACTTC,CASSSSSGSYEQYF